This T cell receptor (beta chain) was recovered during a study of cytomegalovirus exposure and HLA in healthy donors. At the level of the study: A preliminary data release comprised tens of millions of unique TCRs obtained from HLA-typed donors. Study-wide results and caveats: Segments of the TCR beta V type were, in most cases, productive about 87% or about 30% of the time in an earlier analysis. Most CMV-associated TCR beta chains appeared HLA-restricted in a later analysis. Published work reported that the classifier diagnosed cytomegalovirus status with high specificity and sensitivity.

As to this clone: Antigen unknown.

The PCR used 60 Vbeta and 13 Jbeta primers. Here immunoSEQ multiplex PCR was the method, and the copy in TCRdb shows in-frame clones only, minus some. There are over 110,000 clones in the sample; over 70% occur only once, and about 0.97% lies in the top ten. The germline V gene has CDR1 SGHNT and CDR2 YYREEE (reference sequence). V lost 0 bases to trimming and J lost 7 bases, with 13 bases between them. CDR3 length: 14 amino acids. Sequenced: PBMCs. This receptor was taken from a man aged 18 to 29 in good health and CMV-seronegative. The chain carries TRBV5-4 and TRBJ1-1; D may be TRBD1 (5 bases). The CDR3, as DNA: TGTGCCAGCAGCTTGGGGGGGGATATCATTGAAGCTTTCTTT. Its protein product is CASSLGGDIIEAFF.